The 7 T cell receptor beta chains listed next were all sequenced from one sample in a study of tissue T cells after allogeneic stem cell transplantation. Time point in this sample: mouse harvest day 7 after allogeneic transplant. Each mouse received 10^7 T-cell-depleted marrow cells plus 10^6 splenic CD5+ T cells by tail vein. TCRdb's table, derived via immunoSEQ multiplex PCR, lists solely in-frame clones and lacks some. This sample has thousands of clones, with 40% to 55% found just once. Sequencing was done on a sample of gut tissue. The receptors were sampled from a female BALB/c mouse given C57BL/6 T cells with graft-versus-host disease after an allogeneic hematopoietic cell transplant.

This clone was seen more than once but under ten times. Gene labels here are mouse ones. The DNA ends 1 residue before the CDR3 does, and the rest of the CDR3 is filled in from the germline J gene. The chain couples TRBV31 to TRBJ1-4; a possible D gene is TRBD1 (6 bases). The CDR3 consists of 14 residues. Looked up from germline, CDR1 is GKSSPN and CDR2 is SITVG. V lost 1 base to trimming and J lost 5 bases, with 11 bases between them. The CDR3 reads CAWSRQGRNERLFF. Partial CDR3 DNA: TGTGCCTGGAGTCGGCAGGGGAGGAACGAAAGATTATTT.

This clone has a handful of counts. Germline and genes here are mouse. The sequenced CDR3 bases are TGCTCCAGCAGTCAATCATTGGGACACTCCTATGAACAGTAC. Translated, it gives CSSSQSLGHSYEQY. Given in full, the CDR3 is CSSSQSLGHSYEQYF. This chain uses TRBV23 with TRBJ2-7; the table's D call, TRBD1, has no DNA check behind it. The DNA ends 1 residue before the CDR3 does, and the rest of the CDR3 is filled in from the germline J gene. The CDR3 extends over 15 amino acids. The germline CDR1 and CDR2 sequences are KGHTA and FQNQQP.

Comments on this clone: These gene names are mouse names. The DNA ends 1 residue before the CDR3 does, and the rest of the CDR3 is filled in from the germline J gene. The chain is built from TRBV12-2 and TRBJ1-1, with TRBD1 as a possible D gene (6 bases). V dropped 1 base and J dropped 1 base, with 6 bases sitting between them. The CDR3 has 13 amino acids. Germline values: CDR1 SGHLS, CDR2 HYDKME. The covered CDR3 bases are TGTGCCAGCTCTCTGACAGGGAACACAGAAGTCTTC. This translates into CASSLTGNTEVF. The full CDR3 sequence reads CASSLTGNTEVFF.

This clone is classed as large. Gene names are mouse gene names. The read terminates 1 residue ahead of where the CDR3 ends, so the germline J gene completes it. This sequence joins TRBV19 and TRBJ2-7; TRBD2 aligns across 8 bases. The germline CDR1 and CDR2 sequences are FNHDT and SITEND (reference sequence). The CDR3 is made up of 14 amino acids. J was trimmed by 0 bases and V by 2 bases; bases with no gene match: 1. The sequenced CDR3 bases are TGTGCCAGCAGTATTTGGGGGGGCTCCTATGAACAGTAC. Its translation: CASSIWGGSYEQY. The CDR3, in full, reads CASSIWGGSYEQYF.

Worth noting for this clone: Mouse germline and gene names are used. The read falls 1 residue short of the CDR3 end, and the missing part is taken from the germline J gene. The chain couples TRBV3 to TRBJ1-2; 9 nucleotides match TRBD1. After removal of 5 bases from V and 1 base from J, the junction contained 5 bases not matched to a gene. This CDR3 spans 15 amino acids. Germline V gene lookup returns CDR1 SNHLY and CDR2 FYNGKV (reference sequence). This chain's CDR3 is CASSGRDRVNSDYTF. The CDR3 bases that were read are TGTGCCAGCAGCGGCCGGGACAGGGTAAACTCCGACTACACC.

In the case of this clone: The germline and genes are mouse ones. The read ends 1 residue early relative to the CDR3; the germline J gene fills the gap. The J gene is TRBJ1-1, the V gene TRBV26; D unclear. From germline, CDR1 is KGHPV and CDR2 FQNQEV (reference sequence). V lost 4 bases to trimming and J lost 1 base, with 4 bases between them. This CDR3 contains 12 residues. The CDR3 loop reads CASSQGNTEVFF. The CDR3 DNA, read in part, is TGTGCCAGCAGTCAGGGAAACACAGAAGTCTTC.

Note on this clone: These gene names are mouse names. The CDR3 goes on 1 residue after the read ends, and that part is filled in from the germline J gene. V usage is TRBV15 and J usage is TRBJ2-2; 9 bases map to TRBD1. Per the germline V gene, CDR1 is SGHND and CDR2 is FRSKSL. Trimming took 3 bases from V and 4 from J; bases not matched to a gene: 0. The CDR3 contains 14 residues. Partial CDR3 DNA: TGTGCCAGCAGTTTGGACAGGGGCACCGGGCAGCTCTAC. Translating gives CASSLDRGTGQLY. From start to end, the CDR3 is CASSLDRGTGQLYF.